These 11 T cell receptor beta chains originate from one sample sequenced in a study of blood T cells in healthy people across ages. The use of a sample-barcoded 5' primer and a J-beta primer mix characterized a second PCR of roughly 6 to 12 cycles. TCRdb re-derived calls from the 5' RACE reads in MiXCR, one entry per CDR3 protein. Of 1 million or so distinct CDR3 sequences listed, 40% to 45% are singletons. The specimen was blood. The receptor source for this set is a woman in her sixties in good health.

The genes are TRBV29-1 and TRBJ1-4; no definite D call. The CDR3 is 11 amino acids. Trimming shortened V by 0 bases and J by 10 bases, and 6 bases separated the two germline ends. Germline V gene data show CDR1 as SQVTM and CDR2 as ANQGSEA. The CDR3 DNA reads as TGCAGCGTTGAAGAGCTGGGAAAACTGTTTTTT. This gives the protein CSVEELGKLFF.

J is TRBJ2-1 and V is TRBV7-3; 10 bases align to TRBD2. The junction had 2 bases not matched to a gene; V was cut back by 1 base and J by 8 bases. Germline CDR1 is SGHTA and CDR2 is FQGTGA. This CDR3 spans 14 amino acids. In nucleotides, the CDR3 is TGTGCCAGCAGCTTAAATAGCGGGAGGTATGAGCAGTTCTTC. This translates into CASSLNSGRYEQFF.

This chain links TRBV4-1 with TRBJ1-2; 9 nucleotides align to TRBD1. The CDR3 is 14 amino acids. V lost 3 bases to trimming and J lost 6 bases; unmatched junction nucleotides: 5. Germline-derived CDR1 and CDR2 are MGHRA and YSYEKL. This CDR3 reads CASSHPGQGDGYTF. The DNA for the CDR3 is TGCGCCAGCAGCCACCCGGGACAGGGTGATGGCTACACCTTC.

This sequence joins TRBV5-1 and TRBJ2-5, with 10 positions matching TRBD2. The germline gives CDR1 SGHRS, CDR2 YFSETQ. With 4 bases clipped from V and 2 bases from J, the junction kept 8 bases outside the gene matches. This CDR3 region has 16 residues. The CDR3 sequence: CASSRRLAGRQETQYF. The CDR3 coding sequence is TGCGCCAGCAGCCGGAGACTAGCGGGCAGACAAGAGACCCAGTACTTC.

This clonotype has only a few counts. This rearrangement joins TRBV4-1 to TRBJ1-4; D is ambiguous. This CDR3 is 15 amino acids long. V dropped 0 bases and J dropped 5 bases, with 10 bases sitting between them. Germline V CDR1 and CDR2: MGHRA, YSYEKL. CDR3 nucleotide sequence: TGCGCCAGCAGCCAAGATTCGGGGAGCAATGAAAAACTGTTTTTT. It translates to CASSQDSGSNEKLFF.

The chain has TRBV5-1 and TRBJ2-3, with D hard to call. This CDR3 is 16 amino acids long. Germline-derived CDR1 and CDR2 are SGHRS and YFSETQ. Deletions cut 2 bases from V and 0 bases from J, with 13 bases between. DNA for the CDR3: TGCGCCAGCAGCTTTCCCCCACGACCAAGCACAGATACGCAGTATTTT. Amino acids: CASSFPPRPSTDTQYF.

The chain uses TRBV18 and TRBJ1-2; TRBD1 agrees at 7 bases. V gave up 1 base and J gave up 1 base; unmatched junction bases: 3. The CDR3 is 15 amino acids. From germline, CDR1 is KGHSH and CDR2 LQKENI. This CDR3 is CASSPLTGINYGYTF. In nucleotides, the CDR3 is TGTGCCAGCTCACCACTGACAGGGATTAACTATGGCTACACCTTC.

This clonotype was seen many times. The rearrangement links TRBV6-1 to TRBJ2-4; 14 bases line up with TRBD2. The germline gives CDR1 MNHNS, CDR2 SASEGT. The CDR3 runs 20 residues. Trimming at V came to 3 bases and at J to 8 bases, leaving 18 bases not matched to a gene. CDR3 coding DNA: TGTGCCAGCAGTGAGGGACTAGCGGGAGACCCTGCCCTTATGTATTACATTCAGTACTTC. Residues: CASSEGLAGDPALMYYIQYF.

This clonotype was found many times. CDR3 residues: CASSQELMNTEAFF. CDR3 sequence (DNA): TGTGCCAGCAGCCAAGAACTGATGAACACTGAAGCTTTCTTT. The gene calls are TRBV14 and TRBJ1-1; no clear D. The V end was cut by 0 bases, the J end by 0 bases, with 5 bases between. The CDR3 consists of 14 residues. Germline CDR1 is SGHDN and CDR2 is FVKESK.

The rearrangement uses TRBV27 and TRBJ1-6; TRBD1 matches 8 bases. CDR3 length: 15 amino acids. V was clipped by 7 bases and J by 5 bases; unmatched bases: 7. CDR1 is MNHEY and CDR2 is SMNVEV in the germline V gene (reference sequence). In nucleotides, the CDR3 is TGTGCCAGCACCCGTGTGACAGGGGATAATTCACCCCTCCACTTT. This codes for CASTRVTGDNSPLHF.

The rearrangement joins TRBV5-5 to TRBJ1-2; D is ambiguous. V was trimmed by 2 bases and J by 4 bases, leaving 15 bases between them. The CDR3 covers 15 residues. Germline loops: CDR1 SGHKS, CDR2 YYEKEE (reference sequence). In nucleotides, the CDR3 is TGTGCCAGCAGCTTCGAGGACCGAGTCTCCTATGGCTACACCTTC. The encoded protein is CASSFEDRVSYGYTF. The whole variable domain, remainder taken from reference TRBV5-5 and TRBJ1-2, is DAGVTQSPTHLIKTRGQQVTLRCSPISGHKSVSWYQQVLGQGPQFIFQYYEKEERGRGNFPDRFSARQFPNYSSELNVNALLLGDSALYLCASSFEDRVSYGYTFGSGTRLTVV.